This TCR beta chain was recorded in a study of early T cells in non-severe SARS-CoV-2 infection. Individual cDNA molecules were tagged with unique molecular identifiers. TCRdb re-derived calls from the 5' RACE reads in MiXCR, one entry per CDR3 protein. The data show some 40,000 distinct CDR3 sequences, 9% to 15% seen once. This clonotype was detected only a few times. This may stem from a read error, because a much larger clone lies one nucleotide away. The CDR3 extends over 14 amino acids. Germline-derived CDR1 and CDR2 are MGHRA and YSYEKL. The sequence was obtained from an adult who was a healthcare worker with PCR-confirmed SARS-CoV-2 infection or an uninfected control (not recorded which). Sequences were obtained from whole blood. The V and J genes are TRBV4-1 and TRBJ2-7; D remains ambiguous. The CDR3 DNA reads as TGCGCCGGCAGCCACCTCCCCCTCTTCTACGAGCAGTACTTC. Translated, it gives CAGSHLPLFYEQYF.